A selection of T cell receptor beta chains follows, all from one sample in a study of cytomegalovirus exposure and HLA in healthy donors. Data came from immunoSEQ multiplex PCR; TCRdb stores just in-frame clones and leaves some out. Among almost 200,000 clones listed, 85% were seen once. The sequencing sample was made of PBMCs. These receptors were collected from a woman between 45 and 65 years old in good health and CMV-seronegative. The CDR3 runs from the conserved cysteine through the conserved F or W. Fields, in order: V gene, J gene, clone size, D gene, CDR3 protein, CDR3 DNA. The D gene is left open where the match is weak. Size tells how often a clone was seen (once, few, many) or the class of an expanded clone, and some rows leave it out.

TRBV5-5	TRBJ1-2	NA	TRBD1	CASSLGATGGRGGYTF	TGTGCCAGCAGCCTCGGGGCGACAGGGGGCCGGGGTGGCTACACCTTC
TRBV6-6	TRBJ2-7	NA	TRBD2	CASSYPTSGRYEQYF	TGTGCCAGCAGTTACCCGACTAGCGGGAGGTACGAGCAGTACTTC
TRBV6-1	TRBJ2-1	NA	TRBD1	CASSDPYRDRDNEQFF	TGTGCCAGCAGTGACCCATACAGGGACAGGGACAATGAGCAGTTCTTC
TRBV5-4	TRBJ2-7	NA	TRBD2	CASSPSGASYEQYF	TGTGCCAGCAGCCCTAGCGGGGCCTCCTACGAGCAGTACTTC
TRBV6-5	TRBJ1-5	NA	NA	CASSQIPGRHQPQHF	TGTGCCAGCAGCCAAATTCCGGGTAGGCATCAGCCCCAGCATTTT
TRBV7-6	TRBJ2-3	NA	TRBD2	CASSLGTSGSVTDTQYF	TGTGCCAGCAGCTTAGGCACTAGCGGGAGCGTCACAGATACGCAGTATTTT
TRBV6-1	TRBJ1-5	NA	NA	CASTTTGNQPQHF	TGTGCCAGCACTACGACAGGAAATCAGCCCCAGCATTTT
TRBV7-2	TRBJ2-7	NA	TRBD2	CASSLGTSTGGTSYEQYF	TGTGCCAGCAGCTTAGGTACTTCAACGGGAGGTACCTCCTACGAGCAGTACTTC
TRBV15	TRBJ2-5	NA	NA	CATSPRAAPQETQYF	TGTGCCACCAGCCCTCGAGCGGCCCCTCAAGAGACCCAGTACTTC
TRBV7-9	TRBJ2-6	NA	NA	CSSSLSVGLGYSGANVLTF	TGTTCCAGCAGCTTAAGTGTGGGGCTAGGTTACTCTGGGGCCAACGTCCTGACTTTC
TRBV7-9	TRBJ2-6	NA	NA	CASSLNRPGSRSGANVLTF	TGTGCCAGCAGCCTAAACCGTCCCGGGAGCCGCTCTGGGGCCAACGTCCTGACTTTC
TRBV28	TRBJ2-7	NA	NA	CASSLRGNEQYF	TGTGCCAGCAGTTTAAGGGGTAACGAGCAGTACTTC
TRBV28	TRBJ1-1	NA	NA	CASYRELGTEAFF	TGTGCCAGCTACAGGGAGTTGGGCACTGAAGCTTTCTTT
TRBV15	TRBJ2-5	NA	TRBD2	CATSWGLSETQYF	TGTGCCACCAGCTGGGGACTATCGGAGACCCAGTACTTC
TRBV27	TRBJ1-2	NA	NA	CASSLSRAYGYTF	TGTGCCAGCAGTTTAAGCAGGGCCTATGGCTACACCTTC
TRBV27	TRBJ2-1	NA	NA	CASIGEYNEQFF	TGTGCCAGCATCGGGGAATACAATGAGCAGTTCTTC
TRBV7-9	TRBJ2-7	NA	TRBD2	CASSSRAGVSNEQYF	TGTGCCAGCAGCTCACGAGCGGGAGTTAGCAACGAGCAGTACTTC
TRBV10-2	TRBJ2-1	once	TRBD2	CASRLGGSQRNEQFF	TGCGCCAGCAGGTTGGGCGGGAGCCAGCGCAATGAGCAGTTCTTC
TRBV6-5	TRBJ2-7	NA	TRBD1	CASSSGTGREQYF	TGTGCCAGCAGCTCCGGGACAGGGCGCGAGCAGTACTTC
TRBV19	TRBJ1-5	NA	NA	CASSSGLLGNQPQHF	TGTGCCAGTAGCTCAGGACTCTTGGGCAATCAGCCCCAGCATTTT
TRBV15	TRBJ2-7	NA	NA	CATSSHRDSYEQYF	TGTGCCACCAGCAGCCACCGGGACTCCTACGAGCAGTACTTC
TRBV28	TRBJ2-1	NA	NA	CASSLGPIYNEQFF	TGTGCCAGCAGTTTAGGGCCAATATACAATGAGCAGTTCTTC
TRBV18	TRBJ1-2	NA	NA	CASSPLDSSTYGYTF	TGTGCCAGCTCACCATTGGACAGCTCGACCTATGGCTACACCTTC
TRBV7-8	TRBJ2-3	NA	NA	CASSTEGFLAATDTQYF	TGTGCCAGCAGCACAGAAGGGTTCTTAGCGGCCACAGATACGCAGTATTTT
TRBV7-6	TRBJ1-5	NA	TRBD1	CASSPDRGPQPQHF	TGTGCCAGCAGCCCCGACAGGGGGCCTCAGCCCCAGCATTTT
TRBV28	TRBJ1-5	once	NA	CASSLTVSNQPQHF	TGTGCCAGCAGTTTGACAGTTAGCAATCAGCCCCAGCATTTT
TRBV5-4	TRBJ2-2	NA	TRBD2	CASSTGLAGNTGELFF	TGTGCCAGCAGCACGGGACTAGCAGGAAACACCGGGGAGCTGTTTTTT
TRBV5-1	TRBJ1-1	NA	NA	CASSSERPVGTEAFF	TGCGCCAGCAGCTCTGAGAGGCCTGTGGGCACTGAAGCTTTCTTT
TRBV30	TRBJ1-1	NA	NA	CAWSVGERRDTEAFF	TGTGCCTGGAGTGTAGGGGAGAGGAGGGACACTGAAGCTTTCTTT
TRBV6-1	TRBJ2-7	NA	TRBD1	CASSPRTGTYEQYF	TGTGCCAGCAGTCCTAGGACAGGGACCTACGAGCAGTACTTC
TRBV28	TRBJ1-1	NA	NA	CASSPYSSFMNTEAFF	TGTGCCAGCAGTCCATACTCGTCCTTCATGAACACTGAAGCTTTCTTT
TRBV20-1	TRBJ2-3	few	NA	CSVPYTDTQYF	TGCAGTGTTCCGTACACAGATACGCAGTATTTT
TRBV6-1	TRBJ2-5	NA	TRBD1	CAGRTTGRETQYF	TGTGCCGGGCGGACGACAGGGAGAGAGACCCAGTACTTC
TRBV6-5	TRBJ2-7	NA	NA	CASSYTQGTYEQYF	TGTGCCAGCAGTTACACACAGGGTACCTACGAGCAGTACTTC
TRBV7-9	TRBJ2-3	once	NA	CASSLSGRDTDTQYF	TGTGCCAGCAGCCTTAGCGGTAGAGACACAGATACGCAGTATTTT
TRBV6-5	TRBJ2-3	NA	NA	CASISRRVGTDTQYF	TGTGCCAGCATCTCGAGGAGGGTTGGCACAGATACGCAGTATTTT
TRBV7-8	TRBJ2-7	NA	TRBD2	CASSLRLAGAYEQYF	TGTGCCAGCAGCTTAAGACTAGCGGGAGCTTACGAGCAGTACTTC
TRBV5-8	TRBJ2-7	NA	TRBD1	CASSPWTGGSYEQYF	TGTGCCAGCAGCCCGTGGACAGGGGGTTCCTACGAGCAGTACTTC
TRBV27	TRBJ2-1	NA	NA	CASSLDPRAPYNEQFF	TGTGCCAGCAGTTTAGACCCTAGAGCCCCCTACAATGAGCAGTTCTTC
TRBV19	TRBJ2-7	NA	TRBD2	CASSIRRTSVDEQYF	TGTGCCAGTAGTATTCGAAGGACTAGCGTCGACGAGCAGTACTTC
TRBV27	TRBJ2-7	NA	TRBD2	CASSLRATTSGSYEQYF	TGTGCCAGCAGTTTAAGGGCCACGACTAGCGGCTCCTACGAGCAGTACTTC
TRBV28	TRBJ2-7	NA	NA	CASSLLGPSYEQYF	TGTGCCAGCAGCCTCTTGGGGCCTTCCTACGAGCAGTACTTC
TRBV28	TRBJ1-1	NA	NA	CASSYRNTEAFF	TGTGCCAGCAGTTACAGGAACACTGAAGCTTTCTTT
TRBV28	TRBJ1-5	NA	TRBD1	CASGQGFQPQHF	TGTGCCAGTGGACAGGGGTTCCAGCCCCAGCATTTT
TRBV4-3	TRBJ2-7	once	TRBD2	CASSLLAGSSYEQYF	TGCGCCAGCAGCCTGCTAGCGGGAAGCTCCTACGAGCAGTACTTC
TRBV12-2	TRBJ1-2	once	NA	CASPMGTASGYTF	TGTGCAAGTCCCATGGGGACAGCCTCTGGCTACACCTTC
TRBV28	TRBJ1-5	NA	TRBD1	CASSSGGSGNQPQHF	TGTGCCAGCAGTTCAGGGGGGTCGGGCAATCAGCCCCAGCATTTT
TRBV5-4	TRBJ2-7	NA	NA	CASSRLGGTRGEQYF	TGTGCCAGCAGCCGCCTGGGAGGCACACGGGGCGAGCAGTACTTC
TRBV5-4	TRBJ2-3	NA	NA	CATYRPGELSTDTQYF	TGTGCCACCTACAGACCCGGGGAGTTGAGCACAGATACGCAGTATTTT
TRBV25-1	TRBJ2-7	NA	NA	CARIRGKYSYEQYF	TGTGCCAGAATAAGGGGAAAGTACTCCTACGAGCAGTACTTC
TRBV7-2	TRBJ2-6	NA	NA	CASHAWGGAGANVLTF	TGTGCCAGCCACGCATGGGGGGGCGCTGGGGCCAACGTCCTGACTTTC
TRBV5-6	TRBJ2-7	NA	TRBD2	CASSFLLAGEQYF	TGTGCCAGCAGCTTCTTGTTAGCGGGGGAGCAGTACTTC
TRBV7-9	TRBJ2-7	NA	TRBD1	CSSSLAQGQFLSYEQYF	TGTTCCAGCAGCTTAGCGCAGGGACAGTTCCTATCCTACGAGCAGTACTTC
TRBV7-8	TRBJ2-6	NA	NA	CASSLGVAVPSSGANVLTF	TGTGCCAGCAGCTTAGGAGTAGCAGTCCCCAGCTCTGGGGCCAACGTCCTGACTTTC
TRBV4-2	TRBJ2-1	NA	TRBD2	CASSQEGLAGDSSEQFF	TGTGCCAGCAGCCAAGAGGGGCTAGCGGGAGATTCTAGTGAGCAGTTCTTC